What follows are 31 T cell receptor beta chains derived from one specimen sequenced in a study of T-cell memory formation after mild COVID-19. MiXCR, run by TCRdb on the 5' RACE reads, gives a single entry per CDR3 protein. The table has hundreds of thousands of distinct CDR3 sequences, more than 15% seen once. The specimen was PBMCs or a T cell subset sorted from them (not recorded which). The receptors stem from a man younger than 30 who had mild COVID-19 (a few samples of this study predate the infection). Cell type and time point are not known.

This clonotype was seen more than once but under ten times. The chain is built from TRBV25-1 and TRBJ2-2; D uncertain. Germline CDR1 and CDR2: MGHDK and SYGVNS. V lost 6 bases, J lost 1 base, and 9 bases lay in between. This CDR3 region has 14 residues. DNA for the CDR3: TGTGCCAGCAGATCGGCAGGGAACACCGGGGAGCTGTTTTTT. Its translation: CASRSAGNTGELFF. Variable domain in full (rest from reference TRBV25-1 and TRBJ2-2): EADIYQTPRYLVIGTGKKITLECSQTMGHDKMYWYQQDPGMELHLIHYSYGVNSTEKGDLSSESTVSRIRTEHFPLTLESARPSHTSQYLCASRSAGNTGELFFGEGSRLTVL.

The sample holds many counts of this clonotype. J is TRBJ2-2 and V is TRBV7-2; D unclear. The CDR3 is 12 residues long. Germline values: CDR1 SGHTA, CDR2 FQGNSA. Trimming left V 6 bases short and J 0 bases short, with 2 bases between. This CDR3 is CASSTNTGELFF. In DNA form, the CDR3 reads TGTGCCAGCAGTACGAACACCGGGGAGCTGTTTTTT.

This clonotype was observed a handful of times. The V call is TRBV29-1, the J call TRBJ1-1, with D tentatively TRBD1 (5 bases). V was cut by 6 bases and J by 5 bases, with 13 bases left in between. The CDR3 runs to 12 residues. Germline V CDR1 and CDR2: SQVTM, ANQGSEA. In DNA, the CDR3 is TGCAGCGTCCACCCTGGGGGGACTGAAGCTTTCTTT. Its translation is CSVHPGGTEAFF.

This sequence joins TRBV20-1 and TRBJ2-7; TRBD2 aligns across 11 bases. This CDR3 has 14 amino acids. Per the germline V gene, CDR1 is DFQATT and CDR2 is SNEGSKA (reference sequence). With V trimmed by 6 bases and J by 2 bases, 6 bases remained unmatched. This chain's CDR3 is CSARVAGGTYEQYV. CDR3 nucleotides: TGCAGTGCCCGAGTAGCGGGGGGGACCTACGAGCAGTACGTC.

The chain joins TRBV6-5 to TRBJ1-5; 7 bases fit TRBD1. The ends lost 0 bases at V and 0 bases at J; junction bases unmatched: 5. Germline V gene sequence: CDR1 MNHEY, CDR2 SVGAGI. This CDR3 has 17 amino acids. The CDR3 here is CASSYSSAGGSNQPQHF. The CDR3 DNA reads as TGTGCCAGCAGTTACTCGAGCGCAGGGGGTAGCAATCAGCCCCAGCATTTT.

The DNA for the CDR3 is TGTGCCAGCAGCCACGACAGTCAAGAAGCTTTCTTT. Its protein is CASSHDSQEAFF. J is TRBJ1-1 and V is TRBV3-1, with D perhaps matching TRBD1 (5 bases). CDR1 is LGHDT and CDR2 is YNNKEL in the germline V gene (reference sequence). The ends were cut back, 3 bases at V and 8 bases at J, with 10 bases in the middle. The CDR3 is 12 amino acids.

This clonotype was observed a handful of times. The chain combines TRBV12-3 or TRBV12-4 with TRBJ2-4; no reliable D call. V lost 0 bases to trimming and J lost 3 bases, with 3 bases between them. The CDR3 is 13 residues long. DNA for the CDR3: TGTGCCAGCAGTTTAGCGGTCAAAAACATTCAGTACTTC. As protein: CASSLAVKNIQYF.

The rearrangement uses TRBV27 and TRBJ2-2; maybe TRBD2 (5 bases). V was trimmed by 7 bases and J by 4 bases, leaving 16 bases between them. This CDR3 has 15 amino acids. Germline lookup yields CDR1 MNHEY and CDR2 SMNVEV (reference sequence). The CDR3 sequence is CASKVAQAFTGELFF. The CDR3 DNA follows: TGTGCCAGCAAGGTAGCGCAGGCCTTCACCGGGGAGCTGTTTTTT.

The chain recombines TRBV4-1 with TRBJ1-4; D is uncertain. V lost 1 base to trimming and J lost 8 bases, with 8 bases between them. This CDR3 has 13 residues. Germline assignment: CDR1 MGHRA and CDR2 YSYEKL. CDR3 DNA sequence: TGCGCCAGCAGCCAAGTGGTTGCAGAAAAACTGTTTTTT. It encodes CASSQVVAEKLFF.

J is TRBJ1-4 and V is TRBV4-3, with TRBD1 matching over 8 bases. V lost 3 bases, J lost 7 bases, and 7 bases stayed unmatched. This CDR3 is 15 amino acids long. Germline V gene data show CDR1 as LGHNA and CDR2 as YSLEER. DNA of the CDR3: TGCGCCAGCAGCCACTTAGACAGGGGACGTGAAAAACTGTTTTTT. Protein product: CASSHLDRGREKLFF.

This clonotype was picked up many times. This chain connects TRBV7-9 to TRBJ2-4; no reliable D call. In germline, CDR1 is SEHNR, CDR2 FQNEAQ (reference sequence). Trimming shortened V by 5 bases and J by 0 bases, and 14 bases separated the two germline ends. This CDR3 has 16 residues. CDR3 in DNA: TGTGCCAGCAGCCCACCCTATATTCTAGCCAAAAACATTCAGTACTTC. Translation: CASSPPYILAKNIQYF.

The chain links TRBV7-8 to TRBJ2-7; 8 bases agree with TRBD2. CDR1 and CDR2 from the germline V gene are SGHVS and FQNEAQ. The J segment lost 0 bases and the V segment lost 2 bases, leaving 6 bases of the junction unmatched. The length of the CDR3 is 16 residues. The CDR3: CASSLRGAGASYEQYF. The DNA of the CDR3 is TGTGCCAGCAGCTTAAGGGGAGCGGGGGCCTCCTACGAGCAGTACTTC.

This clonotype was picked up a small number of times. The rearrangement joins TRBV7-2 to TRBJ2-7, with D possibly TRBD1 on 6 matching bases. Germline V gene sequence: CDR1 SGHTA, CDR2 FQGNSA. The length of the CDR3 is 14 residues. The V and J ends lost 2 bases and 0 bases respectively, with 8 bases between them. The CDR3 sequence is CASSLQGSSYEQYV. DNA for the CDR3: TGTGCCAGCAGCTTACAGGGGAGCTCCTACGAGCAGTACGTC.

In its sample, this clonotype was seen a few times. The chain recombines TRBV5-1 with TRBJ2-1, with 10 nucleotides matching TRBD2. V shed 4 bases and J 4 bases; nucleotides not matched to a gene: 8. Germline V lookup: CDR1 SGHRS, CDR2 YFSETQ. The CDR3 length is 16 residues. The CDR3 DNA is TGCGCCAGCAGCCCAAGTACACTAGCGGGATACAATGAGCAGTTCTTC. Its protein is CASSPSTLAGYNEQFF.

J is TRBJ2-5 and V is TRBV12-3 or TRBV12-4; maybe TRBD1 (6 bases). This CDR3 is 14 amino acids long. Trimming stripped 5 bases from V and 2 bases from J, with 12 bases between. In DNA, the CDR3 is TGTGCCAGCAGTCCCCAGGGGAAACAAGAGACCCAGTACTTC. This gives the protein CASSPQGKQETQYF.

V is TRBV7-9 and J is TRBJ2-6; D call uncertain. The CDR3 length is 19 residues. V was shortened by 5 bases and J by 0 bases, with 20 bases between the two germline ends. Germline assignment: CDR1 SEHNR and CDR2 FQNEAQ (reference sequence). CDR3 nucleotide sequence: TGTGCCAGCAGCCCCCGGGCGACGCACCGATACTCTGGGGCCAACGTCCTGACTTTC. The encoded protein is CASSPRATHRYSGANVLTF.

This clonotype showed up just a few times. This sequence joins TRBV10-1 and TRBJ2-7; D remains unclear. CDR1 and CDR2 (germline): WNHNN, SYGVQD (reference sequence). V lost 2 bases and J 2 bases, leaving 13 bases between the germline ends. The CDR3 consists of 15 residues. The CDR3 spells CASSERWPSPYEQYF. The CDR3 DNA reads TGCGCCAGCAGTGAGAGGTGGCCTTCCCCCTACGAGCAGTACTTC.

The CDR3 loop reads CAISAENGGSTGVNEQFF. The CDR3 DNA reads TGTGCCATCAGTGCTGAAAACGGGGGGTCAACCGGGGTGAATGAGCAGTTCTTC. V is TRBV10-3 and J is TRBJ2-1; TRBD2 matches 7 bases. Germline V gene sequence: CDR1 ENHRY, CDR2 SYGVKD. Unmatched junction bases numbered 19, after V lost 4 bases and J lost 7 bases. The CDR3 totals 18 residues.

V usage is TRBV12-3 or TRBV12-4 and J usage is TRBJ2-3; the D is unclear. The CDR3 runs 15 residues. Deletions cut 0 bases from V and 6 bases from J, with 13 bases between. CDR3 nucleotides: TGTGCCAGCAGTTTAGCGCGACACGTTGGGGATACGCAGTATTTT. Protein product: CASSLARHVGDTQYF.

V is TRBV4-1 and J is TRBJ1-6; D is perhaps TRBD1 (5 bases). Germline V lookup: CDR1 MGHRA, CDR2 YSYEKL. The CDR3 extends over 15 amino acids. Deletions cut 0 bases from V and 7 bases from J, with 10 bases between. This chain's CDR3 is CASSQDRQGNSPLHF. CDR3 in DNA: TGCGCCAGCAGCCAAGATAGGCAGGGAAATTCACCCCTCCACTTT.

This clonotype was seen at least ten times. The chain carries TRBV12-3 or TRBV12-4 and TRBJ2-2; D is unresolved. CDR3 length equals 16 residues. The V gene lost 3 bases and the J gene lost 0 bases, with 11 bases spanning the gap. The chain's CDR3 is CASSFGRVTNTGELFF. Written as DNA, the CDR3 is TGTGCCAGCAGTTTTGGTAGGGTTACGAACACCGGGGAGCTGTTTTTT.

This clonotype has just a few counts. The V call is TRBV14, the J call TRBJ2-5; TRBD2 agrees at 7 bases. Per germline, CDR1 SGHDN and CDR2 FVKESK. The length of the CDR3 is 15 residues. The junction had 5 bases not matched to a gene; V was cut back by 2 bases and J by 2 bases. The DNA of the CDR3 is TGTGCCAGCAGCCAACGTCCTAGCGGACAAGAGACCCAGTACTTC. This sequence encodes CASSQRPSGQETQYF.

This chain joins TRBV18 and TRBJ2-5; D is unresolved. The germline CDR1 and CDR2 sequences are KGHSH and LQKENI. The CDR3 is made up of 14 amino acids. V was pared by 0 bases and J by 5 bases, with 10 bases between. The CDR3 DNA sequence: TGTGCCAGCTCACCACCGGACGTCCGGGAGACCCAGTACTTC. Residues: CASSPPDVRETQYF.

This clonotype was detected a few times. The chain joins TRBV30 to TRBJ1-2, with 8 bases matching TRBD1. There are 12 residues in the CDR3. The germline V gene has CDR1 GTSNPN and CDR2 SVGIG (reference sequence). V was pared by 1 base and J by 7 bases, with 2 bases of the junction left unmatched. CDR3 in amino acids: CAWSADRGGYTF. In nucleotides, the CDR3 is TGTGCCTGGAGTGCCGACAGGGGTGGCTACACCTTC.

This clonotype has only a few counts. V gene TRBV5-1 combines with J gene TRBJ1-2, with 12 bases that match TRBD1. The CDR3 is made up of 18 amino acids. Losses at the gene ends were 4 bases for V and 8 bases for J; bases not matched to a gene: 18. The V gene's germline CDR1 is SGHRS and CDR2 YFSETQ. The CDR3 is CASSPWRDRGLSVGGYTF. The CDR3 nucleotides are TGCGCCAGCAGCCCCTGGCGGGACAGGGGGCTATCGGTCGGCGGCTACACCTTC.

The rearrangement links TRBV6-6 to TRBJ1-4; TRBD1 matches at 7 bases. The CDR3 sequence is 15 residues long. Germline values: CDR1 MNHNY, CDR2 SVGAGI (reference sequence). Losses at the gene ends were 1 base for V and 4 bases for J; bases not matched to a gene: 3. This chain's CDR3 is CASSYWGQLNEKLFF. CDR3 nucleotides: TGTGCCAGCAGTTACTGGGGACAGCTTAATGAAAAACTGTTTTTT.

As DNA, the CDR3 is TGTGCCAGCAGCCCAGGGACAGCCCCCGATACGCAGTATTTT. Translating it yields CASSPGTAPDTQYF. The chain recombines TRBV7-3 with TRBJ2-3; 7 bases line up with TRBD1. The CDR3 runs 14 residues. Germline CDR1 is SGHTA and CDR2 is FQGTGA. V lost 5 bases to trimming and J lost 6 bases; unmatched junction nucleotides: 8.

The rearrangement joins TRBV28 to TRBJ1-5; D remains ambiguous. The CDR3 is 15 residues long. The germline V gene has CDR1 MDHEN and CDR2 SYDVKM. The V and J ends lost 2 bases and 6 bases respectively, with 14 bases between them. CDR3 sequence reads: CASSLPTGVSQPQHF. CDR3 DNA: TGTGCCAGCAGTTTACCCACCGGCGTGAGTCAGCCCCAGCATTTT.

This clonotype was seen only a few times. The chain couples TRBV4-2 to TRBJ1-6, with D hard to call. V shed 0 bases and J shed 16 bases, with 13 bases lying between them. CDR3 length equals 13 residues. Germline V gene lookup returns CDR1 LGHNA and CDR2 YNFKEQ. Here the CDR3 DNA reads TGTGCCAGCAGCCAAGATTATGGATTTCCGCTCCACTTT. Translating it yields CASSQDYGFPLHF.

This clonotype has at least ten counts. V and J are TRBV7-2 and TRBJ2-1; D gene unclear. Trimming removed 1 base at V and 5 bases at J, with 3 bases between. CDR3 length: 12 amino acids. The germline V gene encodes CDR1 SGHTA and CDR2 FQGNSA. CDR3 bases: TGTGCCAGCAGCTTAGTCGACAATGAGCAGTTCTTC. The encoded protein is CASSLVDNEQFF.

This chain connects TRBV4-3 to TRBJ1-1; D remains ambiguous. Germline CDR1 reads LGHNA; CDR2 reads YSLEER. The CDR3 length is 15 residues. With 4 bases removed from V and 4 bases from J, the gap between germline ends came to 16 bases. The CDR3 DNA follows: TGCGCCAGCAGCCTTAGTATGGTTTATCGCACTGAAGCTTTCTTT. Translating gives CASSLSMVYRTEAFF.